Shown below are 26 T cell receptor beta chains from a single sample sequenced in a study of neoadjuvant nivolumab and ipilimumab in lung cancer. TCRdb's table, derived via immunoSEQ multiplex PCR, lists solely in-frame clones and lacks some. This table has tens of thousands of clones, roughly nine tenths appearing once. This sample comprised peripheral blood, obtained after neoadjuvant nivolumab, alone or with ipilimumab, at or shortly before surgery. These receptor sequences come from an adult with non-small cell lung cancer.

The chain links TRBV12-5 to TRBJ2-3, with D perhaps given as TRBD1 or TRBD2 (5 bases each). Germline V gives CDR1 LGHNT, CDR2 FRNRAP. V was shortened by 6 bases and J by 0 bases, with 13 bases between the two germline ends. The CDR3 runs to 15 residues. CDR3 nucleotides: TGTGCTAGTGGGGCCTTGGGGGAGAGCACAGATACGCAGTATTTT. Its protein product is CASGALGESTDTQYF.

The CDR3 loop reads CASSFRGTPLSYEQYF. Here the CDR3 DNA reads TGTGCCAGCAGTTTCCGGGGGACACCTCTCTCCTACGAGCAGTACTTC. The rearrangement links TRBV27 to TRBJ2-7, with D tentatively TRBD1 or TRBD2 (6 bases each). This CDR3 spans 16 amino acids. Trimming pared 3 bases from V and 0 bases from J, leaving 15 bases between. Germline V gene lookup returns CDR1 MNHEY and CDR2 SMNVEV (reference sequence).

The CDR3 sequence: CASRTGRESGANVLTF. In DNA, the CDR3 is TGTGCCAGTCGGACAGGGAGGGAATCTGGGGCCAACGTCCTGACTTTC. The chain employs TRBV19 and TRBJ2-6, with a tentative D call TRBD1 (8 bases). Deletions cut 8 bases from V and 1 base from J, with 15 bases between. The CDR3 sequence is 16 residues long. Germline values: CDR1 LNHDA, CDR2 SQIVND (reference sequence).

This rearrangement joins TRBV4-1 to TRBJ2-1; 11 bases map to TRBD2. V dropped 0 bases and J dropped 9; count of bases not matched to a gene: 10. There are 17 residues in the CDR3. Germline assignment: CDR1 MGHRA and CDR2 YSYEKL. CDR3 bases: TGCGCCAGCAGCCAAGAGGCAATAGCGGGAGGGCCGAGTGAGCAGTTCTTC. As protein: CASSQEAIAGGPSEQFF.

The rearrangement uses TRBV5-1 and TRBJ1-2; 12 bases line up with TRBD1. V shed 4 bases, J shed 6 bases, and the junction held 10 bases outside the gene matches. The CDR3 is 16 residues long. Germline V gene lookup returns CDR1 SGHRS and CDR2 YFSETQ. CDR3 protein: CASSLRPGQGADGYTF. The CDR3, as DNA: TGCGCCAGCAGCCTAAGACCGGGACAGGGGGCCGATGGCTACACCTTC.

Here the CDR3 reads CASSPRGMTTTDTQYF. DNA for the CDR3: TGCGCCAGCAGCCCCAGGGGTATGACTACCACAGATACGCAGTATTTT. This rearrangement joins TRBV4-1 to TRBJ2-3; D might be TRBD1 (6 bases). This CDR3 spans 16 amino acids. V lost 4 bases to trimming and J lost 2 bases, with 16 bases between them. Per the germline V gene, CDR1 is MGHRA and CDR2 is YSYEKL.

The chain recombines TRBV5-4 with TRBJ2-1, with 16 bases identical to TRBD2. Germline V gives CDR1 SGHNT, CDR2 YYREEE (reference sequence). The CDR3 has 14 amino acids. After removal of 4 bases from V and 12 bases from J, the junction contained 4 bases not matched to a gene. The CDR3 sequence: CASSGGTSGRVQFF. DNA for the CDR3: TGTGCCAGCAGCGGGGGGACTAGCGGGAGGGTGCAGTTCTTC.

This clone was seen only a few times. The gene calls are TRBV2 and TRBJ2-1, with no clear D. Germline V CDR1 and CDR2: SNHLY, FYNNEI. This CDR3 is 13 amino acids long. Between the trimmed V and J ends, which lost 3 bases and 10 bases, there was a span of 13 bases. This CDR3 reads CASSDVGFWEQFF. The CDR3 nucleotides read TGTGCCAGCAGTGATGTGGGGTTTTGGGAGCAGTTCTTC.

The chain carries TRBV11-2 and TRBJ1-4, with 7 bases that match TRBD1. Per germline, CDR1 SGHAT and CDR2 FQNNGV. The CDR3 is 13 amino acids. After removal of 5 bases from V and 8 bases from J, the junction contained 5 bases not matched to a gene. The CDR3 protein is CASSQGGWEKLFF. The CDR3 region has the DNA TGTGCCAGCAGCCAGGGGGGGTGGGAAAAACTGTTTTTT.

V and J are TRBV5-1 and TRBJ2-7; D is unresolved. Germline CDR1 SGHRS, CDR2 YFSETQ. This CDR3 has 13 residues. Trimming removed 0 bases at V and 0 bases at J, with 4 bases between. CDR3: CASSLEGSYEQYF. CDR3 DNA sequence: TGCGCCAGCAGCTTGGAGGGCTCCTACGAGCAGTACTTC.

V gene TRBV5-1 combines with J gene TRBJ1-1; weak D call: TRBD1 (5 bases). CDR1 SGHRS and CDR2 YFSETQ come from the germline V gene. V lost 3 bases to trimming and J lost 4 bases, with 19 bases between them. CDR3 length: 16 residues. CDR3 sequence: CASSYTTGTSGTEAFF. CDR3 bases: TGCGCCAGCAGCTACACAACAGGTACCTCGGGCACTGAAGCTTTCTTT.

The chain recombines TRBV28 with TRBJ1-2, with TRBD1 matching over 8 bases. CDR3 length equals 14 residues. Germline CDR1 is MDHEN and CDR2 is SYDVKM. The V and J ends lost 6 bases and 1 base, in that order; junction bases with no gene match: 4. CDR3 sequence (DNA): TGTGCCAGCAGGGGGACAGGAGATAACTATGGCTACACCTTC. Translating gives CASRGTGDNYGYTF.

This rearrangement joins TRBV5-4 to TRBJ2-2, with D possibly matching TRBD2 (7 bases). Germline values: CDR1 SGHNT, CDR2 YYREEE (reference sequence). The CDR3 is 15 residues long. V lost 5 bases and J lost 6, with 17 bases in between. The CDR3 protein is CASSPRGGLPGELFF. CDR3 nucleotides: TGTGCCAGCAGTCCAAGGGGGGGACTGCCCGGGGAGCTGTTTTTT.

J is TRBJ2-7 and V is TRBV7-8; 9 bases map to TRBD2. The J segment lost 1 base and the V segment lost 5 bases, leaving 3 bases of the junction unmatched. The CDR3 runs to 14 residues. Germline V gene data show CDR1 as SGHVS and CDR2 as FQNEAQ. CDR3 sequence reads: CASSATSGSYEQYF. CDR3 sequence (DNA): TGTGCCAGCAGCGCGACTAGCGGATCCTACGAGCAGTACTTC.

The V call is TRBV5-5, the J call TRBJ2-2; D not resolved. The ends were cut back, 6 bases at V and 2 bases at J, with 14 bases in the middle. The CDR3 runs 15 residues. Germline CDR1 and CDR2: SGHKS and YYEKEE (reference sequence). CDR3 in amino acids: CASMPSDANTGELFF. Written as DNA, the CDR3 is TGTGCCAGCATGCCTTCGGATGCTAACACCGGGGAGCTGTTTTTT.

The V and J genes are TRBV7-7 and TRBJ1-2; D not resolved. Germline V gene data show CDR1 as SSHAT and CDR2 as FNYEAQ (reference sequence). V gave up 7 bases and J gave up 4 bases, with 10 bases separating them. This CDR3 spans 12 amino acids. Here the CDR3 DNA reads TGTGCCAGCATCCCGGGTACCTATGGCTACACCTTC. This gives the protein CASIPGTYGYTF.

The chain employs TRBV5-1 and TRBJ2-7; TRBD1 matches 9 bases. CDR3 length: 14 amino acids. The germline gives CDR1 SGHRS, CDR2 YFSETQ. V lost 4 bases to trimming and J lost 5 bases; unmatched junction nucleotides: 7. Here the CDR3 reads CASSLRDRDHEQYF. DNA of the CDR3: TGCGCCAGCAGCCTCCGGGACAGGGATCACGAGCAGTACTTC.

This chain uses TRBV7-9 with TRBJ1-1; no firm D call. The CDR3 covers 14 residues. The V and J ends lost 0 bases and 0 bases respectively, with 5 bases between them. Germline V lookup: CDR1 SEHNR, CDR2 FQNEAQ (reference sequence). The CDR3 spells CASSLAEVNTEAFF. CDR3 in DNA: TGTGCCAGCAGCTTAGCAGAGGTGAACACTGAAGCTTTCTTT.

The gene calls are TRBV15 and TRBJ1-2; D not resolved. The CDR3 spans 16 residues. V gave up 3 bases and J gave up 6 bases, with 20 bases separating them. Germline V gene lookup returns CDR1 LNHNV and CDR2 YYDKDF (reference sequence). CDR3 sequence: CATSRATEPKRDGYTF. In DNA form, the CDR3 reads TGTGCCACCAGCAGGGCCACGGAGCCAAAACGGGATGGCTACACCTTC.

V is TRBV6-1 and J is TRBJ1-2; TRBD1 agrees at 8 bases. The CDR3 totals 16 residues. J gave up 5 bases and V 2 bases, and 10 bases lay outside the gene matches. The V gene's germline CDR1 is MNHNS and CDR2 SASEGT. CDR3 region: CASSELGTGLTYGYTF. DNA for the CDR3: TGTGCCAGCAGTGAACTAGGGACAGGATTAACATATGGCTACACCTTC.

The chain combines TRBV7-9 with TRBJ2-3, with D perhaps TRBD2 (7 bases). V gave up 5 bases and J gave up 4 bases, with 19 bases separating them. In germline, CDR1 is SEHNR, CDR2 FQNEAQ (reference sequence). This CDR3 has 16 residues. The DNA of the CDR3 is TGTGCCAGCAGCAAAGATAGGGGGGGCCGGGCAGATACGCAGTATTTT. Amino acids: CASSKDRGGRADTQYF.

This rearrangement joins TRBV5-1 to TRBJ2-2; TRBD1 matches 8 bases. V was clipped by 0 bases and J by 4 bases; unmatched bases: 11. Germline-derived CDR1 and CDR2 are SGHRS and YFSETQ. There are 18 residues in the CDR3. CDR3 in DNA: TGCGCCAGCAGCTTGGGCGGCAGGGGGCACGTGAGCACCGGGGAGCTGTTTTTT. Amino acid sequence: CASSLGGRGHVSTGELFF.

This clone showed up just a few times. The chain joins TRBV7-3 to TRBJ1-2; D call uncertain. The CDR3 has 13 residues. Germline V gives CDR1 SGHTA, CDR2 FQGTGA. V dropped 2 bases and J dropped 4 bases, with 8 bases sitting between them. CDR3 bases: TGTGCCAGCAGCTTAGGGAAGACCTATGGCTACACCTTC. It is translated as CASSLGKTYGYTF. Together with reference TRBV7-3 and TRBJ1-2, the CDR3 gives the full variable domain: GAGVSQTPSNKVTEKGKYVELRCDPISGHTALYWYRQSLGQGPEFLIYFQGTGAADDSGLPNDRFFAVRPEGSVSTLKIQRTERGDSAVYLCASSLGKTYGYTFGSGTRLTVV.

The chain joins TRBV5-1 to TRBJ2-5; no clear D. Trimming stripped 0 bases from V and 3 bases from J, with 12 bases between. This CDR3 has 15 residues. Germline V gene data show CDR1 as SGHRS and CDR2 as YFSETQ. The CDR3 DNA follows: TGCGCCAGCAGCTTGGTGGCCCGGCCGAAAGAGACCCAGTACTTC. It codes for CASSLVARPKETQYF. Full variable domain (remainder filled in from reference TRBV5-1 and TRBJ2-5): KAGVTQTPRYLIKTRGQQVTLSCSPISGHRSVSWYQQTPGQGLQFLFEYFSETQRNKGNFPGRFSGRQFSNSRSEMNVSTLELGDSALYLCASSLVARPKETQYFGPGTRLLVL.

CDR3 loop: CASSPRVWAYNEQFF. The CDR3, as DNA: TGTGCCAGCTCACCAAGGGTATGGGCCTACAATGAGCAGTTCTTC. The rearrangement joins TRBV18 to TRBJ2-1; D is uncertain. CDR1 and CDR2 (germline): KGHSH, LQKENI. There are 15 residues in the CDR3. Trimming stripped 2 bases from V and 2 bases from J, with 10 bases between.

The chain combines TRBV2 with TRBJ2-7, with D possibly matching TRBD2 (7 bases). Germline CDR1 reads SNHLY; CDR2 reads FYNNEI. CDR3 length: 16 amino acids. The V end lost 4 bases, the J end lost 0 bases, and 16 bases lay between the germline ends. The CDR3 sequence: CASSARGGKSSYEQYF. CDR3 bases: TGTGCCAGCAGTGCCCGCGGGGGCAAGAGCTCCTACGAGCAGTACTTC.